One TCR beta chain is described in this entry. Its antigen is as yet unknown. The source of the sample is a study of T cell responses to AZD1222 COVID-19 vaccine. Findings of the study overall: Spike-specific TCR breadth and depth both grew after two AZD1222 doses. Reportedly, nearly half of unique spike TCRs recognized epitopes outside B.1.351/B.1.1.7 mutations. Spike was spanned by vaccine-associated CD4 TCRs, with dominance at 160-218 and 743-854.

Trimming took 7 bases from V and 1 from J, leaving 5 bases between them. The length of the CDR3 is 11 residues. Data came from immunoSEQ multiplex PCR; TCRdb stores just in-frame clones and leaves some out. The table lists 90,000 to 100,000 clones, 65% to 85% of them singletons, with approximately 15% in the top ten. This material consisted of peripheral blood, taken 28 days after the second AZD1222 dose. This sequence joins TRBV23-1 and TRBJ2-7; D unresolved. TRBV23-1 is an ORF, with its function uncertain. This receptor was obtained from an adult who received the AZD1222 COVID-19 vaccine. The CDR3 DNA reads TGCGCCAGCATCCGGTCCTACGAGCAGTACTTC. As protein: CASIRSYEQYF.